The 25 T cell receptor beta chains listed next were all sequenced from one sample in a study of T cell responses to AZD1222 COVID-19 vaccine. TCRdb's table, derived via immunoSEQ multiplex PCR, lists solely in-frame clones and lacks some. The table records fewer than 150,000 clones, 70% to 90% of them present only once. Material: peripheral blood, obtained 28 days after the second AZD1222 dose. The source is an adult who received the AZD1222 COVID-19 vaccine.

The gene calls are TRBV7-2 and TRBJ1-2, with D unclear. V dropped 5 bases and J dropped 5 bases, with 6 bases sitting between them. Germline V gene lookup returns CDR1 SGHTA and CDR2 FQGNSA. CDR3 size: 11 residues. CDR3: CASSQRYGYTF. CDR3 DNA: TGTGCCAGCAGCCAGAGGTATGGCTACACCTTC. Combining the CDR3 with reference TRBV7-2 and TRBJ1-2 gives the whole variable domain GAGVSQSPSNKVTEKGKDVELRCDPISGHTALYWYRQSLGQGLEFLIYFQGNSAPDKSGLPSDRFSAERTGGSVSTLTIQRTQQEDSAVYLCASSQRYGYTFGSGTRLTVV.

The CDR3 spells CASSSHPGGEYGYTF. Here the CDR3 DNA reads TGCGCCAGCAGCTCTCATCCAGGGGGCGAATATGGCTACACCTTC. The V call is TRBV5-1, the J call TRBJ1-2; 8 bases fit TRBD1. CDR3 size: 15 residues. The V gene end was trimmed by 3 bases and the J gene end by 5 bases; junction bases not matched to a gene: 9. In germline, CDR1 is SGHRS, CDR2 YFSETQ.

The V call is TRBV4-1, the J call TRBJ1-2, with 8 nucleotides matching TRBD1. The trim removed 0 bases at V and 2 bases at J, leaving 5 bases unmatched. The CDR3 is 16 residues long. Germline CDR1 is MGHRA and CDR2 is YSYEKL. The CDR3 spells CASSQDRGTGNYGYTF. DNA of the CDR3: TGCGCCAGCAGCCAAGACCGCGGGACAGGAAACTATGGCTACACCTTC.

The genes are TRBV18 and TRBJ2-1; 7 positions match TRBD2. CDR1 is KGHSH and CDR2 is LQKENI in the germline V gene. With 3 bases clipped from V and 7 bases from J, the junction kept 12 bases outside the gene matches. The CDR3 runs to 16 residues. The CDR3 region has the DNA TGTGCCAGCTCACCTCATTGGGAGGGAGGATGGAATGAGCAGTTCTTC. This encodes CASSPHWEGGWNEQFF.

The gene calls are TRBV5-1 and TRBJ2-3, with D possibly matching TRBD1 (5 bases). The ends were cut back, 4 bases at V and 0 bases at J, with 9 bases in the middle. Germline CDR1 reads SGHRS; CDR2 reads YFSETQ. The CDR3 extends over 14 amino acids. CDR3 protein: CASSPTDSTDTQYF. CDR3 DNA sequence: TGCGCCAGCAGCCCGACAGACAGCACAGATACGCAGTATTTT.

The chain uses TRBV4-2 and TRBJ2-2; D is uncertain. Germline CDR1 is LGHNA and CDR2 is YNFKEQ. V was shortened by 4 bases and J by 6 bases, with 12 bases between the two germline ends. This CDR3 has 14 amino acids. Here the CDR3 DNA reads TGTGCCAGCAGCCCCACGCGAGGCGCCGGGGAGCTGTTTTTT. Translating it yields CASSPTRGAGELFF.

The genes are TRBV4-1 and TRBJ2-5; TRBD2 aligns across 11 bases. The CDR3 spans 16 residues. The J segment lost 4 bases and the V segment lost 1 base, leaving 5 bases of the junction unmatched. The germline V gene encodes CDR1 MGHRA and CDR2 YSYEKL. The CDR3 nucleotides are TGCGCCAGCAGCCAAGGACGACTAGCGGGACGAGAGACCCAGTACTTC. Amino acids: CASSQGRLAGRETQYF.

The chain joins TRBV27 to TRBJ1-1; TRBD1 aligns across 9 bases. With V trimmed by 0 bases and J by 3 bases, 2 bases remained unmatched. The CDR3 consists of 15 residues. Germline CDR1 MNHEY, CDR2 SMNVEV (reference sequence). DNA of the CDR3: TGTGCCAGCAGTTTATCGTGGGACAGGGACACTGAAGCTTTCTTT. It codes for CASSLSWDRDTEAFF.

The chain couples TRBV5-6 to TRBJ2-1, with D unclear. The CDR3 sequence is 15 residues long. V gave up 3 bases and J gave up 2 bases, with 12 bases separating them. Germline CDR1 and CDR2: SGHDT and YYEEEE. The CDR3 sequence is CASSSGYGTYNEQFF. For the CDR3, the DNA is TGTGCCAGCAGCTCCGGGTATGGGACCTACAATGAGCAGTTCTTC.

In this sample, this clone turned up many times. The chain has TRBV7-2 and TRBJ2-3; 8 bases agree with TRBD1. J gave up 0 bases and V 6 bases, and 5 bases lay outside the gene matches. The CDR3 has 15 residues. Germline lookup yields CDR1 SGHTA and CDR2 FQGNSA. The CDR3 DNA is TGTGCCAGCAGACCCGGACAGGGCAGCACAGATACGCAGTATTTT. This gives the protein CASRPGQGSTDTQYF.

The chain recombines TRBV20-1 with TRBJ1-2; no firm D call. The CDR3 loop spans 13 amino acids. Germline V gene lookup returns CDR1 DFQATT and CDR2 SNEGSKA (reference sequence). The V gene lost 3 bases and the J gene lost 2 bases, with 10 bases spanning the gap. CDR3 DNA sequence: TGCAGTGCTAGTCCCGCAAACAACTATGGCTACACCTTC. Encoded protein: CSASPANNYGYTF.

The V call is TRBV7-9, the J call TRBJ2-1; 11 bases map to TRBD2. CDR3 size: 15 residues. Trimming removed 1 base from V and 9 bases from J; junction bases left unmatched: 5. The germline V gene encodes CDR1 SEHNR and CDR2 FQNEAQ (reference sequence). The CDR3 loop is CASSLGTSGGPEQFF. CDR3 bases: TGTGCCAGCAGCTTAGGTACTAGCGGGGGACCTGAGCAGTTCTTC.

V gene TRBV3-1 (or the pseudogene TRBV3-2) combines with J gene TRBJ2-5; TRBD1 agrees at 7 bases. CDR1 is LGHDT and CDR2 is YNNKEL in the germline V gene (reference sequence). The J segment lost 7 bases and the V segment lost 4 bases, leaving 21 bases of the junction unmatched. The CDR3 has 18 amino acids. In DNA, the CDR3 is TGTGCCAGCAGCCGAGGCAACAGGGGAAGTGGAGCAGGGGGGACCCAGTACTTC. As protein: CASSRGNRGSGAGGTQYF.

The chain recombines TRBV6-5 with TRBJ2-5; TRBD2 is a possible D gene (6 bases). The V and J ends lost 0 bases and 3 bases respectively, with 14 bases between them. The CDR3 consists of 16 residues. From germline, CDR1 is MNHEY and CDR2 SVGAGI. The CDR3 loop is CASSYSLLALKETQYF. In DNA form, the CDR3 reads TGTGCCAGCAGTTACTCGCTACTAGCCCTGAAAGAGACCCAGTACTTC.

In DNA, the CDR3 is TGTGCCAGCAGTGGGACAACAACTAATGAAAAACTGTTTTTT. Its translation is CASSGTTTNEKLFF. V is TRBV6-2 or TRBV6-3 and J is TRBJ1-4; a weak D match, TRBD1 (6 bases). The CDR3 is 14 amino acids. CDR1 MNHEY and CDR2 SVGEGT come from the germline V gene. V lost 5 bases and J lost 0, with 7 bases in between.

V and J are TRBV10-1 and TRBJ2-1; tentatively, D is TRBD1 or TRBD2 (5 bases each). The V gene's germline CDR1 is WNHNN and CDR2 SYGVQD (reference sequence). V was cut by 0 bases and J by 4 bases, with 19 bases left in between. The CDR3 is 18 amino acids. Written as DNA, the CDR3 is TGCGCCAGCAGTGAGTCTGAGTTGGGACGATCTGATTACAATGAGCAGTTCTTC. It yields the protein CASSESELGRSDYNEQFF.

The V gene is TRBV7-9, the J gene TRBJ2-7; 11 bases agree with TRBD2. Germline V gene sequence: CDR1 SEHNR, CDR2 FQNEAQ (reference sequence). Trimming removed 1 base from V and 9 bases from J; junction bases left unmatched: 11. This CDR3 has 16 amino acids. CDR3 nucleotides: TGTGCCAGCAGCTTAGGGCCGGGACTAGCGGCTTGGGTGCAGTACTTC. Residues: CASSLGPGLAAWVQYF.

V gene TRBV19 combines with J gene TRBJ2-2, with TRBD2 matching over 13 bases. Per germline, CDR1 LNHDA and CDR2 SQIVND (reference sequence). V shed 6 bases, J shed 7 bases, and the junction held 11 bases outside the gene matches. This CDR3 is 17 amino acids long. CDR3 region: CASSTTTSGRAGGELFF. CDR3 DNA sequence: TGTGCCAGTAGCACAACTACTAGCGGGAGGGCCGGCGGGGAGCTGTTTTTT. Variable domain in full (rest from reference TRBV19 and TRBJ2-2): DGGITQSPKYLFRKEGQNVTLSCEQNLNHDAMYWYRQDPGQGLRLIYYSQIVNDFQKGDIAEGYSVSREKKESFPLTVTSAQKNPTAFYLCASSTTTSGRAGGELFFGEGSRLTVL.

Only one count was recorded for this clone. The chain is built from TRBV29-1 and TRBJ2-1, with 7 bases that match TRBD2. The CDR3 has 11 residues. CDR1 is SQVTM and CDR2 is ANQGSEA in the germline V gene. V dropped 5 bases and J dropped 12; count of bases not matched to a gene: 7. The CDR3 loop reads CSVQGDYRQFF. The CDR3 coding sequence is TGCAGCGTTCAAGGGGACTACCGGCAGTTCTTC.

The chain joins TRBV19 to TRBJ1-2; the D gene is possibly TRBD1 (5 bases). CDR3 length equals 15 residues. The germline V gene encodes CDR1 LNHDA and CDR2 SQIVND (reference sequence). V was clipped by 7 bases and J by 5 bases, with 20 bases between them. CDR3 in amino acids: CASTLDPQGLYGYTF. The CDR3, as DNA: TGTGCCAGTACCCTAGACCCCCAGGGACTATATGGCTACACCTTC.

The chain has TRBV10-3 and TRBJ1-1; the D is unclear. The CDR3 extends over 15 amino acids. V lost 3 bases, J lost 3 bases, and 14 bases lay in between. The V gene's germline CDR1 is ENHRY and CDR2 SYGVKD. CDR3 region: CAISDLTVDYTEAFF. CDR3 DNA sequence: TGTGCCATCAGTGACTTAACGGTGGATTACACTGAAGCTTTCTTT.

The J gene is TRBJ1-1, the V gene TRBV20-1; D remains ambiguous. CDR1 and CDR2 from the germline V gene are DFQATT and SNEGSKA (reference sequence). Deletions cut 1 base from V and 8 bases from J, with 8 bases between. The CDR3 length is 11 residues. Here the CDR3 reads CSARGPSEAFF. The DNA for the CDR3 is TGCAGTGCTAGAGGGCCTAGCGAAGCTTTCTTT.

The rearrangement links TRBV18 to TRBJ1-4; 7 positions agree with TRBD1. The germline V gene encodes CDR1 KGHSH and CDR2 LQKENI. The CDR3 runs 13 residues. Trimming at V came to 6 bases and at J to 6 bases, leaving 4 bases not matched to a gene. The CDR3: CASSDRIDEKLFF. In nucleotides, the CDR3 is TGTGCCAGCTCGGACAGGATTGATGAAAAACTGTTTTTT.

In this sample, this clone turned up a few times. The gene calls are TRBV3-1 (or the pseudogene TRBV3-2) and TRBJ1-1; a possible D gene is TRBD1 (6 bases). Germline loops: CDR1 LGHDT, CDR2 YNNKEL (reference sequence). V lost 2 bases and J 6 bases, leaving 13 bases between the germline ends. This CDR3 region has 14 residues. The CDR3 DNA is TGTGCCAGCAGCCAAACGGGGGGGGCCCCTGAAGCTTTCTTT. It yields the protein CASSQTGGAPEAFF.

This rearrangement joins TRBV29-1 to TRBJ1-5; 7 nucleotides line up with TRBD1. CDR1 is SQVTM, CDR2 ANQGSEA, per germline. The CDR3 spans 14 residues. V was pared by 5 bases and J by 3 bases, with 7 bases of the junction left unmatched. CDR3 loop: CSVPWQGVNQPQHF. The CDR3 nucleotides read TGCAGCGTTCCGTGGCAGGGGGTCAATCAGCCCCAGCATTTT.